This TCR beta chain was recorded in a study of T cells in Graves' hyperthyroidism and ophthalmopathy. Study at large: Sampling of peripheral blood happened at initial diagnosis, prior to any treatment.

This clonotype was seen many times. Its cognate antigen is unknown. Template material for amplifying TCR beta CDR3 regions consisted of RNA transcripts. The HTBI primer set drove a first-round RT-PCR of the TCR CDR3. TCRdb re-derived calls from the multiplex PCR reads in MiXCR, one entry per CDR3 protein. This sample yields about 620,000 distinct CDR3 sequences, of which roughly 16% are seen a single time; 3.5% to 4% belongs to the top ten. V gave up 8 bases and J gave up 4 bases; unmatched junction bases: 7. There are 15 residues in the CDR3. The germline gives CDR1 MNHNS, CDR2 SASEGT. Study results and limitations: In the analysis, a 13 V-J model separated ophthalmopathy from stable hyperthyroidism. Blood also held most thyroid clonotypes expanded beyond 0.001.

This TCR came from a woman aged 25 to 39 with Graves' hyperthyroidism. Sequencing used blood. The V call is TRBV6-1, the J call TRBJ1-5; 11 bases line up with TRBD1. The CDR3 sequence is CASGQGAILNQPQHF. The DNA for the CDR3 is TGTGCCAGCGGACAGGGGGCGATCCTAAATCAGCCCCAGCATTTT.